The TCR beta chain under discussion was sequenced for a study of blood T cell repertoires in COVID-19 (TCRdb year 2020). Study-level background: Samples from collaborators originated in the United States, Italy and Spain and spanned both the acute and convalescent phases of COVID-19. The prospective study material was composed of cDNA or gDNA derived from T cells, B-cell-depleted T cells, or PBMCs. Deeply sampled blood TCRbeta repertoires from subjects exposed to, actively infected with, or recovered from COVID-19 were included in the dataset. The repertoires were made available in a free public database intended to serve as a resource for research on the immune response to SARS-CoV-2. Samples were obtained from the ongoing ImmuneRACE study (first 160 participants) and from 1,254 subjects provided by 6 global collaborators. A de-identified subject ID, COVID-19 status, age in years and sex were almost always included in the sample metadata. Where HLA class I and class II types were available, the types were taken from metadata supplied by the sample provider, not from assay-based typing.

Each collaborating institution followed its own protocols to collect whole blood in K2EDTA tubes. Collaborator samples were shipped for TCRbeta analysis as frozen whole blood, isolated PBMCs, or DNA extracted from either sample type. Trimming removed 4 bases from V and 0 bases from J, leaving 10 bases between the germline ends. Via the germline V gene, CDR1 is KGHSH and CDR2 LQKENI. Including the terminal cysteine and phenylalanine, the CDR3 comprises 15 residues. Only the CDR3 DNA is retained, 45 bases long and in frame from the first base. Details on this clone: There is no known antigen for this receptor. Base qualities are not provided; no much larger clone lies one nucleotide away.

Results the study describes overall, beyond this receptor: The quantity of clinical and demographic metadata differed by source and by participant and was supplied without curation.

TCRbeta CDR3 regions were amplified from genomic DNA by means of the immunoSEQ Assay, a bias-controlled multiplex PCR. Per the original workflow: Within the assay, amplification of reference gene primers was used to estimate how many nucleated cells each sample contained. To quantify the absolute abundance of each unique TCRbeta CDR3 rearrangement, sequence reads were collapsed and filtered. For each sample, productive Simpson clonality was calculated as the square root of Simpson's diversity index across productive rearrangements. TCRdb's version of the immuneACCESS table is confined to in-frame rearrangements and falls short of the full clone set. An unresolved V gene accounts for under half of the shortfall where checked; the remainder is of unknown origin. V and J calls and clone size are given by that table; D and trimming were obtained from the DNA. Within this sample are approximately 92,000 clones, with 84% of them counted one time only. The top ten clonotypes cover just under 2% of the sample.

The origin of this receptor is a man aged 70 or older with active or convalescent COVID-19. In this chain, TRBV18 is recombined with TRBJ2-1, with the D gene uncertain. Sequenced: peripheral blood. The DNA reads TGTGCCAGCTCACTTGTCGGGTTCTCCTACAATGAGCAGTTCTTC. The translation is CASSLVGFSYNEQFF. The CDR3, completed at both ends by the reference TRBV18 and TRBJ2-1 genes, gives the full variable domain NAGVMQNPRHLVRRRGQEARLRCSPMKGHSHVYWYRQLPEEGLKFMVYLQKENIIDESGMPKERFSAEFPKEGPSILRIQQVVRGDSAAYFCASSLVGFSYNEQFFGPGTRLTVL.